Presented here are 8 T cell receptor beta chains from one specimen sequenced in a study of T cell repertoires in cytomegalovirus infection. TCRdb re-called the reads through MiXCR, storing one row per CDR3 protein. The top ten hold under 3.5% of the sample, which has over 150,000 distinct CDR3 sequences, approximately 20% seen once. What was sequenced was PBMCs. All receptors derive from a human donor in good health (CMV status not recorded). Some clones in this sample may be carry-over from other donors' samples.

V usage is TRBV6-8 and J usage is TRBJ1-2; D is unresolved. Looked up from germline, CDR1 is MNHGY and CDR2 is SAAAGT. With 6 bases removed from V and 8 bases from J, the gap between germline ends came to 10 bases. The CDR3 runs to 11 residues. Written as DNA, the CDR3 is TGTGCCAGCAGGTCCAGAGGGGGCTACACCTTC. Protein sequence: CASRSRGGYTF.

The rearrangement uses TRBV20-1 and TRBJ1-1, with unresolved D. The CDR3 runs to 15 residues. Per germline, CDR1 DFQATT and CDR2 SNEGSKA (reference sequence). Trimming removed 0 bases from V and 1 base from J, with 12 bases in between. The CDR3 nucleotides are TGCAGTGCTAGAGATCGATCAGGCGGGAACACTGAAGCTTTCTTT. Its translation: CSARDRSGGNTEAFF.

In its sample, this clonotype was seen many times. The V call is TRBV7-2, the J call TRBJ2-6; unclear D gene. The CDR3 contains 13 residues. V shed 5 bases and J shed 6 bases, with 8 bases lying between them. The germline CDR1 and CDR2 sequences are SGHTA and FQGNSA. CDR3: CASSPQLANVLTF. The CDR3 DNA reads as TGTGCCAGCAGCCCCCAGTTGGCCAACGTCCTGACTTTC.

The chain links TRBV19 to TRBJ2-7, with 7 bases lining up with TRBD2. The junction had 7 bases not matched to a gene; V was cut back by 6 bases and J by 2 bases. CDR3 length equals 14 residues. Per germline, CDR1 LNHDA and CDR2 SQIVND (reference sequence). The CDR3 bases are TGTGCCAGTAGGCAAGGCGGGGGACCCTACGAGCAGTACTTC. Translating gives CASRQGGGPYEQYF.

There are a few counts of this clonotype. J is TRBJ2-3 and V is TRBV11-2; maybe TRBD1 (6 bases). The V gene's germline CDR1 is SGHAT and CDR2 FQNNGV. V gave up 0 bases and J gave up 4 bases, with 11 bases separating them. This CDR3 has 15 residues. DNA of the CDR3: TGTGCCAGCAGCTTAGAGGGGGCTGGGGCAGATACGCAGTATTTT. It translates to CASSLEGAGADTQYF.

The CDR3 protein is CASSPSRLAGVDYEQYF. Written as DNA, the CDR3 is TGTGCCAGCAGCCCCAGTCGGCTAGCGGGGGTAGACTACGAGCAGTACTTC. J is TRBJ2-7 and V is TRBV12-3 or TRBV12-4; 10 positions match TRBD2. The V gene end was trimmed by 6 bases and the J gene end by 3 bases; junction bases not matched to a gene: 14. This CDR3 region has 17 residues.

This clonotype was seen only a few times. CDR3 nucleotides: TGTGCCATCGACGACAGGGGTAGAAACACCATATATTTT. It yields the protein CAIDDRGRNTIYF. The J gene is TRBJ1-3, the V gene TRBV28, with 8 bases aligning to TRBD1. This CDR3 spans 13 amino acids. Per germline, CDR1 MDHEN and CDR2 SYDVKM. V lost 10 bases to trimming and J lost 5 bases; unmatched junction nucleotides: 7.

This clonotype came up a few times. The J gene is TRBJ2-5, the V gene TRBV7-2, with TRBD1 as a possible D gene (5 bases). Germline V gene sequence: CDR1 SGHTA, CDR2 FQGNSA. The ends were cut back, 5 bases at V and 5 bases at J, with 12 bases in the middle. The CDR3 runs 13 residues. DNA of the CDR3: TGTGCCAGCAGCAGGGGCCGTGCCGAGACCCAGTACTTC. It is translated as CASSRGRAETQYF.